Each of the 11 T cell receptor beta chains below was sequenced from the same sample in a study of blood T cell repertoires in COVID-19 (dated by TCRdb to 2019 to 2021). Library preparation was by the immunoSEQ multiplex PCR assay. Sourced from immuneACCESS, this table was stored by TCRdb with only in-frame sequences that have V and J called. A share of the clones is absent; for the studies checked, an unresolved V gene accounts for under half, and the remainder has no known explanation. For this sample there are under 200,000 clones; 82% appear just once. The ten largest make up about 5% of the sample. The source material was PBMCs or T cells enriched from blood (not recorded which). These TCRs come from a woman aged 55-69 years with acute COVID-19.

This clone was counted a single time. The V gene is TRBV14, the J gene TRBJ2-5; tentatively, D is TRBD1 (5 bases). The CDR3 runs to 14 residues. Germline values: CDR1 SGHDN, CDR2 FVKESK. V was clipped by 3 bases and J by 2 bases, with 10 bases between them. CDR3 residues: CASSQIQGQETQYF. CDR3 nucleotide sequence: TGTGCCAGCAGCCAGATTCAGGGACAAGAGACCCAGTACTTC.

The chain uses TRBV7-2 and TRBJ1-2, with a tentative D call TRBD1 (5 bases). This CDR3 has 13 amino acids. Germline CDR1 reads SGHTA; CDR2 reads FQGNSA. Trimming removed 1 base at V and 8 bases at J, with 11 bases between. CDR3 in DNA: TGTGCCAGCAGCTTAGAAGCCAGGGTCGGCTACACCTTC. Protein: CASSLEARVGYTF. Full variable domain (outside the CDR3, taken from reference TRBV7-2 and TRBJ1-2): GAGVSQSPSNKVTEKGKDVELRCDPISGHTALYWYRQSLGQGLEFLIYFQGNSAPDKSGLPSDRFSAERTGGSVSTLTIQRTQQEDSAVYLCASSLEARVGYTFGSGTRLTVV.

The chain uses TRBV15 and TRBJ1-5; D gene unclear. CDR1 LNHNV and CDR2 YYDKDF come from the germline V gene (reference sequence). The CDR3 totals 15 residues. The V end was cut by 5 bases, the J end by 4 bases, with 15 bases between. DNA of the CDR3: TGTGCCACCAGCCCTCGCGGGTCACAAAATCAGCCCCAGCATTTT. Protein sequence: CATSPRGSQNQPQHF.

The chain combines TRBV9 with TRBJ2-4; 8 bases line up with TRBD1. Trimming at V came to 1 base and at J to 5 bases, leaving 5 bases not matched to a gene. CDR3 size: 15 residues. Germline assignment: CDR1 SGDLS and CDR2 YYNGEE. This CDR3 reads CASSVSPGGENIQYF. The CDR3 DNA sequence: TGTGCCAGCAGCGTATCACCAGGGGGCGAAAACATTCAGTACTTC.

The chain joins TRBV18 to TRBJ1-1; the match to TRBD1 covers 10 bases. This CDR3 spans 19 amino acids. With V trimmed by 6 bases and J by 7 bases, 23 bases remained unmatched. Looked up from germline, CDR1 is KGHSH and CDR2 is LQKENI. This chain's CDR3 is CASSSYVNRDRGREVEAFF. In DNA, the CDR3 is TGTGCCAGCTCTTCCTACGTAAACCGGGACAGGGGTAGGGAGGTTGAAGCTTTCTTT.

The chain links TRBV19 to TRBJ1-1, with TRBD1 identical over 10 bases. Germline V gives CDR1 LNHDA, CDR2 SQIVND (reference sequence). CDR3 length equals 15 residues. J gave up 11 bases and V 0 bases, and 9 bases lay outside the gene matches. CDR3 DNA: TGTGCCAGTAGTATAGATAGCAGGACAGGGGGTGAGGCTTTCTTT. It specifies CASSIDSRTGGEAFF.

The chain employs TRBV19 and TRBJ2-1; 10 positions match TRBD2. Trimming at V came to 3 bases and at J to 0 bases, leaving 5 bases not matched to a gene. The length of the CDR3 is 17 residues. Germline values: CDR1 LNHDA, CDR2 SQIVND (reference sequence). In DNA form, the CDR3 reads TGTGCCAGTAGTATTTCCTCTAGCGGGAGCTCCTACAATGAGCAGTTCTTC. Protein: CASSISSSGSSYNEQFF.

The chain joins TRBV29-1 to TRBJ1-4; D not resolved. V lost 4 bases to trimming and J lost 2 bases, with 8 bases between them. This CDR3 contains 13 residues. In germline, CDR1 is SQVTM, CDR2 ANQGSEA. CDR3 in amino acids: CSVASGTNEKLFF. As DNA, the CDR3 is TGCAGCGTTGCCAGCGGGACTAATGAAAAACTGTTTTTT.

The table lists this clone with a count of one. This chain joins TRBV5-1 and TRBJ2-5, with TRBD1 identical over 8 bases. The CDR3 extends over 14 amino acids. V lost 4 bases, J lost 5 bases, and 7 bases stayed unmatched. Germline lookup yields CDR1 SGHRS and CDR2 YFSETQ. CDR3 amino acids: CASSAGQGRETQYF. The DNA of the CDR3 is TGCGCCAGCAGCGCCGGACAGGGTAGGGAGACCCAGTACTTC.

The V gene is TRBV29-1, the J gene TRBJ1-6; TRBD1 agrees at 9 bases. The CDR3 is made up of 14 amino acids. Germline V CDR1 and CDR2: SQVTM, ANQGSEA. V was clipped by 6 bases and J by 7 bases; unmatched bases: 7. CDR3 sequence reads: CSVLQGAGNSPLHF. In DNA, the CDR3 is TGCAGCGTACTACAGGGGGCGGGGAATTCACCCCTCCACTTT.

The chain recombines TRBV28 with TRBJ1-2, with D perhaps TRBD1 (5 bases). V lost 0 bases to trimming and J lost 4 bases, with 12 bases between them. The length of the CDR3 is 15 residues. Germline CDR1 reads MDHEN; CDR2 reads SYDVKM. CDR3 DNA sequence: TGTGCCAGCAGTTTATGGGGGCAGGACCCCTATGGCTACACCTTC. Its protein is CASSLWGQDPYGYTF.